This T cell receptor (beta chain) was recorded in a study of blood T cell repertoires in COVID-19. In the study overall: Acute and convalescent COVID-19 samples came from the United States, Italy and Spain. T cells, B-cell-depleted T cells, or PBMCs provided the cDNA or gDNA that served as material.

The CDR3 spans 14 residues. Germline loops: CDR1 SEHNR, CDR2 FQNEAQ (reference sequence). V was trimmed by 3 bases and J by 2 bases, leaving 9 bases between them. Original processing notes: From reference gene primer amplification, estimates of nucleated cell counts were derived. This table comes from immunoSEQ multiplex PCR, and its TCRdb copy is limited to in-frame clones, with some not included. V, J and clone size reflect that table, while D and trimming were determined from the DNA. Of approximately 91,000 clones in the sample, 60% to 85% were seen once. The chain couples TRBV7-9 to TRBJ2-3; D possibly corresponds to TRBD2 (5 bases). Sequenced material: peripheral blood. The TCR was taken from a man between 70 and 80 years old with acute or convalescent COVID-19. The CDR3 DNA sequence: TGTGCCAGCAGCTTGGAGGCACCCACAGATACGCAGTATTTT. It codes for CASSLEAPTDTQYF.